The 17 T cell receptor beta chains below come from one sample, sequenced in a study of early T cells in non-severe SARS-CoV-2 infection. One entry per CDR3 protein results from TCRdb running MiXCR on the 5' RACE reads. The sample carries some 63,000 distinct CDR3 sequences, 10% to 15% recorded once. Input material: whole blood. These receptors all come from an adult who was a healthcare worker with PCR-confirmed SARS-CoV-2 infection or an uninfected control (not recorded which).

Ten or more counts support this clonotype. This chain connects TRBV24-1 to TRBJ2-5; the match to TRBD1 covers 11 bases. CDR1 and CDR2 from the germline V gene are KGHDR and SFDVKD. This CDR3 has 16 residues. V gave up 5 bases and J gave up 5 bases; unmatched junction bases: 9. In nucleotides, the CDR3 is TGTGCCACCAGTGTCGGGGGACAGGGGGAGAAGGAGACCCAGTACTTC. Its translation is CATSVGGQGEKETQYF.

Ten or more counts support this clonotype. V usage is TRBV5-1 and J usage is TRBJ1-1; no clear D gene. V gave up 3 bases and J gave up 3 bases, with 18 bases separating them. This CDR3 has 16 amino acids. The germline gives CDR1 SGHRS, CDR2 YFSETQ. The CDR3 reads CASSSGGGPRYTEAFF. The CDR3 nucleotides read TGCGCCAGCAGCTCCGGCGGAGGGCCCAGGTACACTGAAGCTTTCTTT. The full variable domain, in which reference TRBV5-1 and TRBJ1-1 provide the parts outside the CDR3, is KAGVTQTPRYLIKTRGQQVTLSCSPISGHRSVSWYQQTPGQGLQFLFEYFSETQRNKGNFPGRFSGRQFSNSRSEMNVSTLELGDSALYLCASSSGGGPRYTEAFFGQGTRLTVV.

This clonotype has a handful of counts. V gene TRBV6-2 or TRBV6-3 combines with J gene TRBJ2-3; D tentatively fits TRBD1 or TRBD2 (6 bases each). Germline values: CDR1 MNHEY, CDR2 SVGEGT. V was clipped by 3 bases and J by 4 bases, with 14 bases between them. The CDR3 is made up of 15 amino acids. The CDR3 protein is CASSYGGRGADTQYF. The CDR3 region has the DNA TGTGCCAGCAGTTATGGGGGGCGCGGCGCAGATACGCAGTATTTT.

In DNA form, the CDR3 reads TGTGCCAGCACCGCCGGGACTAGCGGACTTGAGCAGTTCTTC. Residues: CASTAGTSGLEQFF. The genes are TRBV3-1 and TRBJ2-1; 11 bases match TRBD2. The CDR3 runs to 14 residues. Trimming at V came to 7 bases and at J to 9 bases, leaving 8 bases not matched to a gene. The germline V gene encodes CDR1 LGHDT and CDR2 YNNKEL (reference sequence).

This clonotype was seen repeatedly, ten times or more. The chain links TRBV7-9 to TRBJ2-3, with D hard to call. Germline V CDR1 and CDR2: SEHNR, FQNEAQ (reference sequence). Trimming shortened V by 5 bases and J by 2 bases, and 14 bases separated the two germline ends. The CDR3 has 15 residues. The CDR3 reads CASSHSVVPTDTQYF. In nucleotides, the CDR3 is TGTGCCAGCAGCCACTCAGTGGTCCCCACAGATACGCAGTATTTT.

This clonotype showed up many times. This chain links TRBV7-8 with TRBJ2-7; TRBD2 might be the D (6 bases). Germline V gene sequence: CDR1 SGHVS, CDR2 FQNEAQ. This CDR3 is built from 14 residues. The V end lost 1 base, the J end lost 7 bases, and 14 bases lay between the germline ends. Written as DNA, the CDR3 is TGTGCCAGCAGCTTAGGGGACTGGGATAAGGAGCAGTACTTC. Its protein product is CASSLGDWDKEQYF.

This clonotype was counted many times. J is TRBJ2-2 and V is TRBV7-9; D might be TRBD2 (6 bases). The V end lost 11 bases, the J end lost 0 bases, and 13 bases lay between the germline ends. The CDR3 loop spans 14 amino acids. Germline loops: CDR1 SEHNR, CDR2 FQNEAQ (reference sequence). CDR3 residues: CAGKTSPNTGELFF. CDR3 DNA sequence: TGTGCCGGAAAGACTAGTCCGAACACCGGGGAGCTGTTTTTT.

This clonotype was seen ten or more times. The V gene is TRBV9, the J gene TRBJ1-6, with 8 bases aligning to TRBD1. Germline V CDR1 and CDR2: SGDLS, YYNGEE. CDR3 length equals 16 residues. Trimming removed 0 bases from V and 6 bases from J; junction bases left unmatched: 5. CDR3 loop: CASSVGTGGVNSPLHF. In DNA form, the CDR3 reads TGTGCCAGCAGCGTAGGCACAGGGGGAGTTAATTCACCCCTCCACTTT.

This chain uses TRBV11-2 with TRBJ1-1; D is uncertain. Germline CDR1 is SGHAT and CDR2 is FQNNGV. V lost 4 bases and J 1 base, leaving 4 bases between the germline ends. There are 12 residues in the CDR3. The DNA of the CDR3 is TGTGCCAGCAGCTCTCAGAACACTGAAGCTTTCTTT. Residues: CASSSQNTEAFF. The full variable domain, with the rest looked up from reference TRBV11-2 and TRBJ1-1, is EAGVAQSPRYKIIEKRQSVAFWCNPISGHATLYWYQQILGQGPKLLIQFQNNGVVDDSQLPKDRFSAERLKGVDSTLKIQPAKLEDSAVYLCASSSQNTEAFFGQGTRLTVV.

This clonotype was recorded many times. The genes are TRBV7-8 and TRBJ2-7; a possible D gene is TRBD2 (7 bases). Germline-derived CDR1 and CDR2 are SGHVS and FQNEAQ. V shed 0 bases and J shed 3 bases, with 12 bases lying between them. The CDR3 is 15 residues long. The chain's CDR3 is CASSLAGGRFYEQYF. The CDR3 region has the DNA TGTGCCAGCAGCTTAGCGGGGGGGCGCTTCTACGAGCAGTACTTC.

This clonotype was observed at least ten times. The chain links TRBV6-6 to TRBJ2-1; D gene uncertain. CDR1 and CDR2 from the germline V gene are MNHNY and SVGAGI (reference sequence). With 1 base removed from V and 1 base from J, the gap between germline ends came to 8 bases. The CDR3 extends over 15 amino acids. CDR3 nucleotide sequence: TGTGCCAGCAGTTACTTGGGTGGGTCCTACAATGAGCAGTTCTTC. Its protein product is CASSYLGGSYNEQFF.

This chain links TRBV9 with TRBJ1-5; possibly TRBD1 for D (5 bases). The V end was cut by 0 bases, the J end by 4 bases, with 8 bases between. The CDR3 length is 14 residues. Germline V CDR1 and CDR2: SGDLS, YYNGEE. CDR3 amino acids: CASSVGAGNQPQHF. The CDR3 DNA reads TGTGCCAGCAGCGTAGGGGCAGGGAATCAGCCCCAGCATTTT.

This clonotype showed up many times. The chain couples TRBV11-2 to TRBJ2-7; no definite D call. The V and J ends lost 0 bases and 4 bases respectively, with 7 bases between them. Germline lookup yields CDR1 SGHAT and CDR2 FQNNGV. There are 13 residues in the CDR3. CDR3 DNA: TGTGCCAGCAGCTTAGAAAGAGTTTACGAGCAGTACTTC. Encoded protein: CASSLERVYEQYF.

This clonotype showed up many times. The chain uses TRBV18 and TRBJ1-4, with a tentative D call TRBD1 (5 bases). Trimming took off 4 bases at V and 0 bases at J, with 18 bases between the two ends. The germline V gene encodes CDR1 KGHSH and CDR2 LQKENI. This CDR3 has 18 amino acids. The CDR3 spells CASSRTGVKGATNEKLFF. CDR3 nucleotides: TGTGCCAGCTCACGCACGGGCGTAAAAGGGGCAACTAATGAAAAACTGTTTTTT.

This clonotype was counted ten times or more. The V and J genes are TRBV18 and TRBJ1-2; D uncertain. The length of the CDR3 is 13 residues. The V and J ends lost 6 bases and 0 bases respectively, with 8 bases between them. Germline loops: CDR1 KGHSH, CDR2 LQKENI. The DNA for the CDR3 is TGTGCCAGCTCGGTGGATCCTAACTATGGCTACACCTTC. Its translation is CASSVDPNYGYTF. The entire variable domain, with the rest obtained from reference TRBV18 and TRBJ1-2, is as follows: NAGVMQNPRHLVRRRGQEARLRCSPMKGHSHVYWYRQLPEEGLKFMVYLQKENIIDESGMPKERFSAEFPKEGPSILRIQQVVRGDSAAYFCASSVDPNYGYTFGSGTRLTVV.

In this sample, this clonotype turned up once. J is TRBJ2-3 and V is TRBV5-6, with TRBD1 matching 7 bases. This CDR3 comprises 15 residues. V dropped 2 bases and J dropped 4; count of bases not matched to a gene: 7. Germline V lookup: CDR1 SGHDT, CDR2 YYEEEE. The CDR3, as DNA: TGTGCCAGCAGCTTTTCCGGGACAGCAGCAGATACGCAGTATTTT. It encodes CASSFSGTAADTQYF.

The V call is TRBV25-1, the J call TRBJ1-2, with a tentative D call TRBD1 (6 bases). This CDR3 contains 13 residues. Germline loops: CDR1 MGHDK, CDR2 SYGVNS. V lost 5 bases and J 5 bases, leaving 12 bases between the germline ends. The CDR3 nucleotides are TGTGCCAGCAGTAGGCCCACAGGGTATGGCTACACCTTC. Its protein product is CASSRPTGYGYTF.